This TCR beta chain emerged from a study of shared clonotypes between healthy human individuals. This CDR3 contains 16 residues. V was shortened by 4 bases and J by 6 bases, with 22 bases between the two germline ends. Germline-derived CDR1 and CDR2 are MGHRA and YSYEKL. Positively selected for CCR7, the CD45RO-negative cells used as naive CD8 cells excluded terminally differentiated effector memory CD45RA+ cells. Profiling relied on immunoSEQ multiplex PCR, and the TCRdb table lists in-frame clones only, not all of them. The table lists about 820,000 clones, over 90% of them singletons. This receptor was obtained from a man under 40 in good health. The sample taken for sequencing was naive CD8+ T cells sorted from blood. The rearrangement uses TRBV4-1 and TRBJ2-7, with D possibly TRBD2 on 6 matching bases. The CDR3 sequence is CASSLYLSGGEGEQYF. DNA of the CDR3: TGCGCCAGCAGCCTTTACTTGTCGGGCGGGGAAGGCGAGCAGTACTTC.